A single sample is the source of the 10 T cell receptor beta chains below, sequenced in a study of memory CD4+ T cells and cytomegalovirus serostatus (dated 2019 in TCRdb). Library construction relied on the immunoSEQ multiplex PCR assay. Here the immuneACCESS table is served through TCRdb, limited to in-frame sequences with V and J called. Missing clones are a known gap in these copies; in checked studies unresolved V genes cover under half, and the rest lacks a known reason. The table for this sample lists 27,000 or so clones; about 80% of them were counted only once. The ten largest clonotypes hold over 1% of the sample. A FACSAria II was used to sort memory CD4+ T cells, defined as single viable CD3+CD4+CD8-CD45RO+ cells. Sequenced sample: memory CD4+ T cells from blood. Receptor source: an adult in good health and CMV-seronegative.

The chain links TRBV7-3 to TRBJ2-2; D gene uncertain. This CDR3 has 16 amino acids. Between the trimmed V and J ends, which lost 4 bases and 2 bases, there was a span of 14 bases. The V gene's germline CDR1 is SGHTA and CDR2 FQGTGA. As DNA, the CDR3 is TGTGCCAGCAGCTCAAACGTGCCGTCCAACACCGGGGAGCTGTTTTTT. Encoded protein: CASSSNVPSNTGELFF.

The genes are TRBV7-9 and TRBJ2-1, with D uncertain. Germline V gene lookup returns CDR1 SEHNR and CDR2 FQNEAQ (reference sequence). The germline V and J ends were trimmed by 2 bases and 1 base, with 15 bases remaining between them. The CDR3 spans 17 residues. The CDR3 DNA sequence: TGTGCCAGCAGCTTACCTCCGGGCCGTGGGTCCTACAATGAGCAGTTCTTC. It codes for CASSLPPGRGSYNEQFF.

This chain links TRBV12-5 with TRBJ1-5; TRBD1 matches 7 bases. Germline CDR1 is LGHNT and CDR2 is FRNRAP. There are 16 residues in the CDR3. V lost 0 bases and J lost 2; bases outside the gene matches: 4. The CDR3 bases are TGTGCTAGTGGTTTGGTACAGGGGTATCGCAATCAGCCCCAGCATTTT. This codes for CASGLVQGYRNQPQHF.

Only a few counts were recorded for this clone. The V gene is TRBV2, the J gene TRBJ1-1; tentatively, D is TRBD1 (5 bases). The CDR3 is 16 amino acids. From germline, CDR1 is SNHLY and CDR2 FYNNEI. The germline V and J ends were trimmed by 7 bases and 3 bases, with 21 bases remaining between them. The CDR3 spells CASIPGLGRGDTEAFF. Written as DNA, the CDR3 is TGTGCCAGCATCCCAGGGTTAGGGCGGGGAGACACTGAAGCTTTCTTT.

This sequence joins TRBV7-2 and TRBJ1-2, with D unclear. Germline V gene data show CDR1 as SGHTA and CDR2 as FQGNSA. The CDR3 length is 13 residues. V was pared by 5 bases and J by 6 bases, with 13 bases between. The CDR3 region is CASSLRPPNGYTF. CDR3 nucleotide sequence: TGTGCCAGCAGCCTAAGGCCCCCGAATGGCTACACCTTC.

In this sample, this clone turned up a few times. The chain links TRBV28 to TRBJ1-2; D unclear. Per the germline V gene, CDR1 is MDHEN and CDR2 is SYDVKM. The CDR3 contains 13 residues. V lost 5 bases to trimming and J lost 4 bases, with 11 bases between them. CDR3 sequence (DNA): TGTGCCAGCAGTATCCTAGACACCTATGGCTACACCTTC. Translated, it gives CASSILDTYGYTF.

The chain is built from TRBV30 and TRBJ1-3; D remains unclear. Germline V gives CDR1 GTSNPN, CDR2 SVGIG (reference sequence). CDR3 length equals 12 residues. Trimming left V 8 bases short and J 0 bases short, with 8 bases between. This CDR3 reads CATRSSGNTIYF. Written as DNA, the CDR3 is TGTGCCACTAGGAGCTCTGGAAACACCATATATTTT.

This clone is medium-sized in the sample. The same CDR3 is also encoded by other DNA sequences in this sample. J is TRBJ1-5 and V is TRBV30; 10 positions match TRBD1. Germline trimming cut 5 bases from V and 5 bases from J; bases unmatched to any gene: 3. This CDR3 is 13 amino acids long. Germline values: CDR1 GTSNPN, CDR2 SVGIG (reference sequence). The CDR3 DNA follows: TGTGCCTGGGACAGGGGGCGCGATCAGCCCCAGCATTTT. Translated, it gives CAWDRGRDQPQHF. The complete variable domain, with remaining parts taken from reference TRBV30 and TRBJ1-5, reads SQTIHQWPATLVQPVGSPLSLECTVEGTSNPNLYWYRQAAGRGLQLLFYSVGIGQISSEVPQNLSASRPQDRQFILSSKKLLLSDSGFYLCAWDRGRDQPQHFGDGTRLSIL.

The V and J genes are TRBV7-2 and TRBJ2-3, with TRBD1 identical over 7 bases. The CDR3 has 16 residues. The germline V gene encodes CDR1 SGHTA and CDR2 FQGNSA. With V trimmed by 8 bases and J by 5 bases, 16 bases remained unmatched. The DNA of the CDR3 is TGTGCCAGCGGCCGCCCCTCTTGGGACAGAAAAGATACGCAGTATTTT. This sequence encodes CASGRPSWDRKDTQYF. The whole variable domain, filled in from reference TRBV7-2 and TRBJ2-3, reads GAGVSQSPSNKVTEKGKDVELRCDPISGHTALYWYRQSLGQGLEFLIYFQGNSAPDKSGLPSDRFSAERTGGSVSTLTIQRTQQEDSAVYLCASGRPSWDRKDTQYFGPGTRLTVL.

This sequence joins TRBV6-5 and TRBJ2-7; D remains ambiguous. The CDR3 loop spans 12 amino acids. The ends were cut back, 7 bases at V and 2 bases at J, with 9 bases in the middle. CDR1 and CDR2 (germline): MNHEY, SVGAGI. In DNA form, the CDR3 reads TGTGCCAGCACCAAACGACCCTACGAGCAGTACTTC. Protein sequence: CASTKRPYEQYF.